These T cell receptor beta chains were read from a single sample in a study of blood T cell repertoires in COVID-19. Clones were read by immunoSEQ multiplex PCR, and TCRdb kept only the in-frame ones, dropping some. The table has 89,000 or so clones, around 85% seen once. The sample taken for sequencing was peripheral blood. The receptors come from a human donor in a cohort sampled during active COVID-19. CDR3s include the opening cysteine and the closing phenylalanine or tryptophan. D genes are given only for firm matches. The size field is filled for only some rows; it gives once, few, many or a size class.

TRBJ2-3 | TRBV5-1 | 15 | - | TRBD1 | TGCGCCAGCAGCTTCCGGGACAGGGGGGAGAATACGCAGTATTTT | CASSFRDRGENTQYF
TRBJ1-2 | TRBV21-1 | 16 | - | - | TGTGCCAGCAGCAAAGCTGACCCGGGACAGGGGGCCAGCTACACCTTC | CASSKADPGQGASYTF
TRBJ1-1 | TRBV9 | 14 | - | - | TGTGCCAGCAGCGTATCTGCGGGGTACACTGAAGCTTTCTTT | CASSVSAGYTEAFF
TRBJ1-2 | TRBV9 | 14 | - | TRBD1 | TGTGCCAGCAGCGTACAAACAGGGGACTATGGCTACACCTTC | CASSVQTGDYGYTF
TRBJ2-7 | TRBV5-1 | 13 | - | TRBD1 | TGCGCCAGCAGTAATACAGGGGGGAACGAGCAGTACTTC | CASSNTGGNEQYF
TRBJ1-3 | TRBV5-5 | 12 | - | - | TGTGCCAGCAGCTCCCCCCGGAACACCATATATTTT | CASSSPRNTIYF
TRBJ1-2 | TRBV27 | 19 | - | TRBD1 | TGTGCCAGCAGTAATCCTCCCTCGGGACAGGGGGTCAGGGACTATGGCTACACCTTC | CASSNPPSGQGVRDYGYTF
TRBJ2-1 | TRBV4-2 | 19 | - | - | TGTGCCAGCAGCCAAGATGCGGAAATCGGTCCTGCGGGAATTTATGAGCAGTTCTTC | CASSQDAEIGPAGIYEQFF
TRBJ1-2 | TRBV6-5 | 13 | - | TRBD1 | TGTGCCAGCAGTTCCCGGGACAGATTTGGCTACACCTTC | CASSSRDRFGYTF
TRBJ1-1 | TRBV28 | 14 | - | TRBD1 | TGTGCCAGCAGAACCACAGGGGGTGTTACTGAAGCTTTCTTT | CASRTTGGVTEAFF
TRBJ2-7 | TRBV7-9 | 15 | - | TRBD2 | TGTGCCAGCAGCCACTCCATCGGGGGGGGCTACGAGCAGTACTTC | CASSHSIGGGYEQYF
TRBJ1-1 | TRBV5-4 | 14 | - | TRBD1 | TGTGCCAGCAGCTTCCAGGGGGAGGTCACTGAAGCTTTCTTT | CASSFQGEVTEAFF
TRBJ1-6 | TRBV19 | 15 | - | TRBD1 | TGTGCCAGTAGTTTCTCCCTGACAGGGTCTTCACCCCTCCACTTT | CASSFSLTGSSPLHF
TRBJ2-2 | TRBV19 | 15 | - | TRBD1 | TGTGCCAGTAGTCCCGTGGACAGGGCCACCGGGGAGCTGTTTTTT | CASSPVDRATGELFF
TRBJ2-5 | TRBV11-3 | 19 | once | TRBD2 | TGTGCCAGCAGCTTCGCCCCCGACCAAGAGCGGGAGGAGAGAGAGACCCAGTACTTC | CASSFAPDQEREERETQYF